Below, 7 T cell receptor beta chains from the same sample are listed, as sequenced in a study of monozygotic twins with inflammatory bowel disease. TCRdb re-called the 5' RACE reads and catalogs CDR3 proteins one per entry, DNA excluded. This listing includes a few hundred thousand distinct CDR3 sequences. Sequenced sample: blood. The receptor set was obtained from a human donor with ulcerative colitis or Crohn's disease, or a healthy co-twin of an affected twin (not recorded which).

The gene calls are TRBV5-1 and TRBJ2-1. The germline CDR1 and CDR2 sequences are SGHRS and YFSETQ. This CDR3 comprises 16 residues. The CDR3 is CASSLIGGTLYNEQFF.

V and J are TRBV7-2 and TRBJ2-5; the D gene TCRdb calls, TRBD1, cannot be checked with no DNA. The CDR3 runs 15 residues. Germline values: CDR1 SGHTA, CDR2 FQGNSA. CDR3 loop: CASSLEDRGGETQYF.

The genes are TRBV5-1 and TRBJ2-3; TCRdb designates TRBD2, a call that cannot be tested without DNA. There are 20 residues in the CDR3. CDR1 and CDR2 (germline): SGHRS, YFSETQ. The CDR3 reads CASSLGLAGVTLSLPDTQYF.

This chain connects TRBV5-1 to TRBJ2-1. The CDR3 loop spans 14 amino acids. The germline V gene encodes CDR1 SGHRS and CDR2 YFSETQ. The CDR3 protein is CASSLLLPYNEQFF.

The rearrangement joins TRBV11-3 to TRBJ2-2; the TCRdb call, TRBD2, lacks DNA for checking. The CDR3 length is 17 residues. Germline V gene data show CDR1 as SGHNT and CDR2 as YENEEA. CDR3: CASSSAAENANTGELFF.

The chain recombines TRBV6-1 with TRBJ1-2; TCRdb lists TRBD1, though no DNA is available to test this call. Germline-derived CDR1 and CDR2 are MNHNS and SASEGT. This CDR3 comprises 17 residues. CDR3 loop: CASSEALGTGPNYGYTF.

This chain connects TRBV7-7 to TRBJ2-1; TCRdb lists TRBD1, though no DNA is available to test this call. Germline V lookup: CDR1 SSHAT, CDR2 FNYEAQ (reference sequence). The CDR3 loop spans 15 amino acids. CDR3 sequence reads: CASSAEQGSYNEQFF.